One and the same sample provided the 4 T cell receptor beta chains below, sequenced in a study of blood T cell repertoires in COVID-19. This table comes from immunoSEQ multiplex PCR, and its TCRdb copy is limited to in-frame clones, with some not included. This sample has some 97,000 clones; 65% to 90% occur once, and the top ten carry 2.7%. The source material was PBMCs or T cells enriched from blood (not recorded which). The receptors stem from a woman aged 50 to 60 who had recovered from COVID-19.

V gene TRBV6-1 combines with J gene TRBJ1-2; 9 bases align to TRBD1. V lost 2 bases to trimming and J lost 7 bases; unmatched junction nucleotides: 14. The CDR3 runs 17 residues. Germline values: CDR1 MNHNS, CDR2 SASEGT. CDR3 DNA sequence: TGTGCCAGCAGTGAATATTTAGGGGACAGGGCAAGGAGTGGCTACACCTTC. Translating it yields CASSEYLGDRARSGYTF.

The CDR3 sequence is CAGKADRGEQYF. In DNA, the CDR3 is TGTGCCGGCAAAGCAGACAGGGGCGAGCAGTACTTC. The gene calls are TRBV2 and TRBJ2-7; 8 bases are shared with TRBD1. Trimming at V came to 11 bases and at J to 6 bases, leaving 9 bases not matched to a gene. The CDR3 has 12 residues. CDR1 SNHLY and CDR2 FYNNEI come from the germline V gene.

The rearrangement uses TRBV27 and TRBJ1-2; 7 bases are shared with TRBD1. CDR1 is MNHEY and CDR2 is SMNVEV in the germline V gene (reference sequence). V lost 3 bases and J lost 4; bases outside the gene matches: 11. This CDR3 region has 16 residues. The CDR3 is CASSFRPGQPSYGYTF. DNA for the CDR3: TGTGCCAGCAGTTTCCGCCCGGGACAGCCCTCCTATGGCTACACCTTC.

This chain joins TRBV5-4 and TRBJ1-1; weak D call: TRBD1 (6 bases). Germline CDR1 SGHNT, CDR2 YYREEE (reference sequence). This CDR3 contains 16 residues. Between the trimmed V and J ends, which lost 4 bases and 2 bases, there was a span of 18 bases. The CDR3, as DNA: TGTGCCAGCAGCCCCGATCCGGGACAAAGAAACACTGAAGCTTTCTTT. Translated, it gives CASSPDPGQRNTEAFF.